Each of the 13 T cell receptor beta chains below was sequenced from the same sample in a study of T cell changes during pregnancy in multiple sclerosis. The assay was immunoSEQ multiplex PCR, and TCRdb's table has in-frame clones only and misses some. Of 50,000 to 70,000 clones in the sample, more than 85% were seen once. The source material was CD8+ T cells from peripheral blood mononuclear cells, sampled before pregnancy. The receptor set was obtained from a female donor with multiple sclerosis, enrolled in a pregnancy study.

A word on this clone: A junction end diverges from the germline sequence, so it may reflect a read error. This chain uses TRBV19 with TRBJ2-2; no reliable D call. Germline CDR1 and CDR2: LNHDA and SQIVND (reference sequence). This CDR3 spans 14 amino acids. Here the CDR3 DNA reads TGTGCCAGCAGTAGGAGAGACGGGACCGGGGAGCTGTTTTTT. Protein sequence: CASSRRDGTGELFF.

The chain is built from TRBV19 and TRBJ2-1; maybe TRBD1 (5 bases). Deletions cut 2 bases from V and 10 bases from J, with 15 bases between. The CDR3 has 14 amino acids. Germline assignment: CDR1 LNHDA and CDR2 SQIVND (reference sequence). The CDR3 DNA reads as TGTGCCAGTAGTATACCTCGAGACAGCCTGGAGCAGTTCTTC. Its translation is CASSIPRDSLEQFF.

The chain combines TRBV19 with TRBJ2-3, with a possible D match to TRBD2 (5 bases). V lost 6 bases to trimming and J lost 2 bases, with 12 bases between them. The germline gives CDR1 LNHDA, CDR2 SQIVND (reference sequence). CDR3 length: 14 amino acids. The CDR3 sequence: CASSGGRDTDTQYF. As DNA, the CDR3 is TGTGCCAGTAGCGGCGGGCGCGACACAGATACGCAGTATTTT.

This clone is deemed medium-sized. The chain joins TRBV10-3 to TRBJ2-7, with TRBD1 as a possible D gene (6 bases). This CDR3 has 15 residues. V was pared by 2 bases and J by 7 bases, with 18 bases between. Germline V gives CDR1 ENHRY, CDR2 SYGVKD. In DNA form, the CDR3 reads TGTGCCATCAGTGAGGGTGGGGGCCCACCCGAGGAGCAGTACTTC. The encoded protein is CAISEGGGPPEEQYF.

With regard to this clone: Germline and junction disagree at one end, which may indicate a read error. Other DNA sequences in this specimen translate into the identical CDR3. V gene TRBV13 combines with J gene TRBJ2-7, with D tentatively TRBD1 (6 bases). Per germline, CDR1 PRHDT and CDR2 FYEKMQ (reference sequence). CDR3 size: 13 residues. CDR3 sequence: CASSLGQGYEQYF. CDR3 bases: TGTGCCAGCAGCCTAGGCCAGGGGTACGAGCAGTACTTC.

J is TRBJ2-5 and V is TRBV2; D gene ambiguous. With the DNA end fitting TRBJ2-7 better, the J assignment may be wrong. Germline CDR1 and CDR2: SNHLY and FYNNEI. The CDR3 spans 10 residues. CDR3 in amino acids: CASSDYEQYF. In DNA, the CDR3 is TGTGCCAGCAGTGACTACGAGCAGTACTTC.

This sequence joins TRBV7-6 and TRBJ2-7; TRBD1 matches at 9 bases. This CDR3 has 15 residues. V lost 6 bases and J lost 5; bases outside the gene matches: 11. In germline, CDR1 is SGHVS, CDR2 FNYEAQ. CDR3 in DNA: TGTGCCAGCAGTACCGGGACAGGGTTAGGGGACGAGCAGTACTTC. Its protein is CASSTGTGLGDEQYF.

This chain's CDR3 is CASSLIGQGRMNTEAFF. The DNA for the CDR3 is TGTGCCAGCAGCTTAATCGGACAGGGACGAATGAACACTGAAGCTTTCTTT. This chain connects TRBV7-2 to TRBJ1-1; 8 bases agree with TRBD1. CDR1 SGHTA and CDR2 FQGNSA come from the germline V gene. The ends lost 2 bases at V and 0 bases at J; junction bases unmatched: 8. The CDR3 contains 17 residues. The variable domain in full, with the rest retrieved from reference TRBV7-2 and TRBJ1-1, is GAGVSQSPSNKVTEKGKDVELRCDPISGHTALYWYRQSLGQGLEFLIYFQGNSAPDKSGLPSDRFSAERTGGSVSTLTIQRTQQEDSAVYLCASSLIGQGRMNTEAFFGQGTRLTVV.

CDR3 loop: CTSSQDLLAKNIQYF. Here the CDR3 DNA reads TGCACCAGCAGCCAAGATTTACTAGCCAAAAACATTCAGTACTTC. This sequence joins TRBV1 and TRBJ2-4; TRBD2 reflects the table's D call only, with no check against the DNA. TRBV1 is an annotated pseudogene. The CDR3 totals 15 residues.

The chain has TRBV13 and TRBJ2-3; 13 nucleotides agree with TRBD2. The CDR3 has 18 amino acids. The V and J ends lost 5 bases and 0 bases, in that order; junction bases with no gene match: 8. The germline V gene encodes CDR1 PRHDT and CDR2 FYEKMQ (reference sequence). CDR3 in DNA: TGTGCCAGCAGCCTGGGACTAGCGGGGACCTCTAGCACAGATACGCAGTATTTT. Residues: CASSLGLAGTSSTDTQYF.

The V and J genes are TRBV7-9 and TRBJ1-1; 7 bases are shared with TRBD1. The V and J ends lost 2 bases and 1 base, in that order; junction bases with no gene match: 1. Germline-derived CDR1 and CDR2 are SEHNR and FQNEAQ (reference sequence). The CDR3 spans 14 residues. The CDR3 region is CASSLPGGNTEAFF. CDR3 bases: TGTGCCAGCAGCTTACCAGGGGGGAACACTGAAGCTTTCTTT.

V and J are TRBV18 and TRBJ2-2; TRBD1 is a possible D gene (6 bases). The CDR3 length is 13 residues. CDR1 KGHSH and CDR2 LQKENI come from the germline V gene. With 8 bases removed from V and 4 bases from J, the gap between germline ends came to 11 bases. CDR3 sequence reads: CASTGSATGELFF. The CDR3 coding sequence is TGTGCCAGCACAGGGTCGGCCACCGGGGAGCTGTTTTTT.

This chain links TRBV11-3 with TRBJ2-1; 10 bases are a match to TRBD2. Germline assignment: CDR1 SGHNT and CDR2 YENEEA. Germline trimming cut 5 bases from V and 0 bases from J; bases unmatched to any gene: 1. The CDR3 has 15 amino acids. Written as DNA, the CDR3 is TGTGCCAGCAGCCCTAGCGGGGGCTCCTACAATGAGCAGTTCTTC. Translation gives CASSPSGGSYNEQFF. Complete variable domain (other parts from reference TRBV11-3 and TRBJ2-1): EAGVVQSPRYKIIEKKQPVAFWCNPISGHNTLYWYLQNLGQGPELLIRYENEEAVDDSQLPKDRFSAERLKGVDSTLKIQPAELGDSAVYLCASSPSGGSYNEQFFGPGTRLTVL.